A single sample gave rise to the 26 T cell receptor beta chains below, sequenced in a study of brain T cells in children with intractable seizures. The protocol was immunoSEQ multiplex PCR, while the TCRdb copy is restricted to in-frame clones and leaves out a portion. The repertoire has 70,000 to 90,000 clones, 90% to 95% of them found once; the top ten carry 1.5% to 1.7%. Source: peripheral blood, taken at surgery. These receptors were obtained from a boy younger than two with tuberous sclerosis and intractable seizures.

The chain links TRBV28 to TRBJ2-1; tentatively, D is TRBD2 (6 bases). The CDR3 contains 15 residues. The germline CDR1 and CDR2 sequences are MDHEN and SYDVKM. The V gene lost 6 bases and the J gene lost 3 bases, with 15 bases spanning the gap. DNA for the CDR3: TGTGCCAGCAGCCGGCTAGCGAGGGACTACAATGAGCAGTTCTTC. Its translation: CASSRLARDYNEQFF. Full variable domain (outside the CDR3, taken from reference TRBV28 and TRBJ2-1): DVKVTQSSRYLVKRTGEKVFLECVQDMDHENMFWYRQDPGLGLRLIYFSYDVKMKEKGDIPEGYSVSREKKERFSLILESASTNQTSMYLCASSRLARDYNEQFFGPGTRLTVL.

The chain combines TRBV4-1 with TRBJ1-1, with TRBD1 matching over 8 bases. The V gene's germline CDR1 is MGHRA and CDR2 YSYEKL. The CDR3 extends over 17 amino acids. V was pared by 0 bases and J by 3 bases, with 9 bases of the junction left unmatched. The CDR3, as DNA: TGCGCCAGCAGCCAAGAGTCCAGGGGGCGGATCGACACTGAAGCTTTCTTT. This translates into CASSQESRGRIDTEAFF.

CDR3 bases: TGTGCCAGCAGCTCCCTGAAAGGCCATCGTGATGGCTACACCTTC. It yields the protein CASSSLKGHRDGYTF. This chain connects TRBV11-2 to TRBJ1-2; D gene unclear. Germline CDR1 reads SGHAT; CDR2 reads FQNNGV. The CDR3 has 15 amino acids. V shed 4 bases and J shed 6 bases, with 18 bases lying between them.

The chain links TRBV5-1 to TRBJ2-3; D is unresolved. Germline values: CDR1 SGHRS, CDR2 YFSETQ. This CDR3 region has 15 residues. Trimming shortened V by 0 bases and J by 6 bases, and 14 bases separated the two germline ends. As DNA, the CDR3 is TGCGCCAGCAGCTTGGCCTCGGCTAGAAAGGATACGCAGTATTTT. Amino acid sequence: CASSLASARKDTQYF.

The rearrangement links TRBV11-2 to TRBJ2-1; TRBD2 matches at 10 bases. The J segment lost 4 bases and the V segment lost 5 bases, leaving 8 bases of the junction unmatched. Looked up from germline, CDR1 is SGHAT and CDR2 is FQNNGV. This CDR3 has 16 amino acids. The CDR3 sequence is CASSPSAGGLYNEQFF. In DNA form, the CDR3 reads TGTGCCAGCAGCCCCTCAGCGGGGGGGCTTTACAATGAGCAGTTCTTC. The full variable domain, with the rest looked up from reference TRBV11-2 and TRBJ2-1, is EAGVAQSPRYKIIEKRQSVAFWCNPISGHATLYWYQQILGQGPKLLIQFQNNGVVDDSQLPKDRFSAERLKGVDSTLKIQPAKLEDSAVYLCASSPSAGGLYNEQFFGPGTRLTVL.

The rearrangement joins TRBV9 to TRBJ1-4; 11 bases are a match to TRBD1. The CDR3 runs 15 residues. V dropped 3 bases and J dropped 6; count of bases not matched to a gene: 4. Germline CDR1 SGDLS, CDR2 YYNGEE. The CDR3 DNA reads TGTGCCAGCAGCGCCGGACAGGGGGCGGATGAAAAACTGTTTTTT. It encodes CASSAGQGADEKLFF.

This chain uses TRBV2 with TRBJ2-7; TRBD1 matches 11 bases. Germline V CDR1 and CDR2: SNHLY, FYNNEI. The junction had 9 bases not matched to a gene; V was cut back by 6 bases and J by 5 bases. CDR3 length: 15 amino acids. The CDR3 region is CASRKGQGARNEQYF. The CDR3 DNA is TGTGCCAGCAGGAAAGGACAGGGGGCGAGGAACGAGCAGTACTTC.

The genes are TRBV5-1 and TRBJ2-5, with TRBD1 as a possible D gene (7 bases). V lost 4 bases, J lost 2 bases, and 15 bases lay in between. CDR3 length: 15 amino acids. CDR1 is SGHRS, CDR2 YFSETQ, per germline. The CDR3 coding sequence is TGCGCCAGCAGCGCGGGACAGCCTTTTCAAGAGACCCAGTACTTC. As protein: CASSAGQPFQETQYF. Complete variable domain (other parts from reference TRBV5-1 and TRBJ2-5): KAGVTQTPRYLIKTRGQQVTLSCSPISGHRSVSWYQQTPGQGLQFLFEYFSETQRNKGNFPGRFSGRQFSNSRSEMNVSTLELGDSALYLCASSAGQPFQETQYFGPGTRLLVL.

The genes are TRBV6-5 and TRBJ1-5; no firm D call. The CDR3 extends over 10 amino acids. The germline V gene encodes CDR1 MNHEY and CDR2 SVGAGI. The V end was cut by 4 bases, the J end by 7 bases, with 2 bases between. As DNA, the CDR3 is TGTGCCAGCAGTTGGCAGCCCCAGCATTTT. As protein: CASSWQPQHF.

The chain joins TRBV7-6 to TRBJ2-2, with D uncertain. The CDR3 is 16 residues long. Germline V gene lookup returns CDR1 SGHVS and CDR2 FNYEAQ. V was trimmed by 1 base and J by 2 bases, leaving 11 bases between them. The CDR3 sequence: CASSLVIATNTGELFF. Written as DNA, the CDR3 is TGTGCCAGCAGCTTAGTTATAGCCACCAACACCGGGGAGCTGTTTTTT.

The CDR3 region is CASSDVRVGELYEQYF. The CDR3 DNA reads TGTGCCAGCAGTGACGTCCGGGTGGGGGAGCTCTACGAGCAGTACTTC. The gene calls are TRBV6-4 and TRBJ2-7; D tentatively reads TRBD1 or TRBD2 (5 bases each). The CDR3 contains 16 residues. Germline values: CDR1 MRHNA, CDR2 SNTAGT. V was shortened by 2 bases and J by 3 bases, with 17 bases between the two germline ends.

CDR3 amino acids: CASSLSGLAFHEQYF. The CDR3 coding sequence is TGCGCCAGCAGCTTGTCCGGACTAGCGTTCCACGAGCAGTACTTC. V and J are TRBV5-1 and TRBJ2-7; TRBD2 matches 9 bases. The trim removed 1 base at V and 5 bases at J, leaving 7 bases unmatched. The CDR3 is made up of 15 amino acids. Per the germline V gene, CDR1 is SGHRS and CDR2 is YFSETQ. Full variable domain (missing parts from reference TRBV5-1 and TRBJ2-7): KAGVTQTPRYLIKTRGQQVTLSCSPISGHRSVSWYQQTPGQGLQFLFEYFSETQRNKGNFPGRFSGRQFSNSRSEMNVSTLELGDSALYLCASSLSGLAFHEQYFGPGTRLTVT.

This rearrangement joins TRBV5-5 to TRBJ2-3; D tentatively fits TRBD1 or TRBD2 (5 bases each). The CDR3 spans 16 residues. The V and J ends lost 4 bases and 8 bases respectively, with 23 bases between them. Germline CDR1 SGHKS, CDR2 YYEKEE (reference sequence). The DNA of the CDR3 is TGTGCCAGCAGCGAAGAGGGGACCGAACCCCGGGGTACGCAGTATTTT. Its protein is CASSEEGTEPRGTQYF.

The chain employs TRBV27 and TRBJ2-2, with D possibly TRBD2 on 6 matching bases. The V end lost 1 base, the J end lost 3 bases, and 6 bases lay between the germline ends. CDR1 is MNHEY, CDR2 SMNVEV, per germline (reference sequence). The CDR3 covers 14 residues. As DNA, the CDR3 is TGTGCCAGCAGTTTATGGGGGGACACCGGGGAGCTGTTTTTT. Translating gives CASSLWGDTGELFF.

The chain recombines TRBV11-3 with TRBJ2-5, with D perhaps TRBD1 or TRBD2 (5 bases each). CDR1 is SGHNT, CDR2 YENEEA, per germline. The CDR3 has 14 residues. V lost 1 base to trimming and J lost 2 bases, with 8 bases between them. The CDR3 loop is CASSLGGVQETQYF. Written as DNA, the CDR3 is TGTGCCAGCAGCTTAGGAGGGGTGCAAGAGACCCAGTACTTC.

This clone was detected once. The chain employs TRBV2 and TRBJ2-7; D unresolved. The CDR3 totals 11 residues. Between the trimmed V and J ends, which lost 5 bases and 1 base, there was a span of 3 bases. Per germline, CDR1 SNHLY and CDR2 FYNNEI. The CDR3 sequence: CASSLSYEQYF. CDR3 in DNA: TGTGCCAGCAGTTTGTCCTACGAGCAGTACTTC.

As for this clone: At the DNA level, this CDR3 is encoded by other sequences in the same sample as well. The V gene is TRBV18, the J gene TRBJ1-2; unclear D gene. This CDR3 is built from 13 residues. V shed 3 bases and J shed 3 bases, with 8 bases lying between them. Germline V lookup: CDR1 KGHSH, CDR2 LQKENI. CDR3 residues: CASSPRTDYGYTF. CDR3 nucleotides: TGTGCCAGCTCACCGAGAACAGACTATGGCTACACCTTC. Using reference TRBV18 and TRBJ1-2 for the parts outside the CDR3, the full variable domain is NAGVMQNPRHLVRRRGQEARLRCSPMKGHSHVYWYRQLPEEGLKFMVYLQKENIIDESGMPKERFSAEFPKEGPSILRIQQVVRGDSAAYFCASSPRTDYGYTFGSGTRLTVV.

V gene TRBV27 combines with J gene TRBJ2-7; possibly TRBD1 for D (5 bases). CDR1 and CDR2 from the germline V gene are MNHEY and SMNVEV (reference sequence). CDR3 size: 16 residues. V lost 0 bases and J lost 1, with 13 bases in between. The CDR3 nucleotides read TGTGCCAGCAGTTTATCGCAGGGCGCTCTATCCTACGAGCAGTACTTC. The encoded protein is CASSLSQGALSYEQYF.

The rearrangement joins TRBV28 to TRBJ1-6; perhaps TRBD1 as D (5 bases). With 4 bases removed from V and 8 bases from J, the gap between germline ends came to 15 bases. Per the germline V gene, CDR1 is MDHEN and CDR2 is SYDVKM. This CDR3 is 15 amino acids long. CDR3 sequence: CASSSGGTVDSPLHF. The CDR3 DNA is TGTGCCAGCAGTTCCGGAGGGACTGTGGATTCACCCCTCCACTTT. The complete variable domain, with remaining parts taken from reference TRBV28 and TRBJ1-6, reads DVKVTQSSRYLVKRTGEKVFLECVQDMDHENMFWYRQDPGLGLRLIYFSYDVKMKEKGDIPEGYSVSREKKERFSLILESASTNQTSMYLCASSSGGTVDSPLHFGNGTRLTVT.

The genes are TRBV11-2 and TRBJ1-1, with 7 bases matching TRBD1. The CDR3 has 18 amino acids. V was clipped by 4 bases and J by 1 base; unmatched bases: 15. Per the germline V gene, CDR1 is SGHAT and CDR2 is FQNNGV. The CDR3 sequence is CASSSERFWGTENTEAFF. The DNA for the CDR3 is TGTGCCAGCAGCTCGGAGCGTTTTTGGGGGACAGAGAACACTGAAGCTTTCTTT.

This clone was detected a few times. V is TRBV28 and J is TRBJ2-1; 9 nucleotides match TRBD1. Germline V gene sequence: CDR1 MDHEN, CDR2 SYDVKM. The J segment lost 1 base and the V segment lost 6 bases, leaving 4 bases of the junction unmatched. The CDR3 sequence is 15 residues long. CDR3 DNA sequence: TGTGCCAGCAGACCCGGGACAGGGTCCTACAATGAGCAGTTCTTC. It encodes CASRPGTGSYNEQFF.

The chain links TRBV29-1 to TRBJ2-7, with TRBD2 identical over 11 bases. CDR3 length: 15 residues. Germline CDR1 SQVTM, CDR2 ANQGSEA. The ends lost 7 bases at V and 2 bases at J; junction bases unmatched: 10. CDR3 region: CSADSGTSGTYEQYF. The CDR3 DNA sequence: TGCAGCGCCGATTCCGGGACTAGCGGCACCTACGAGCAGTACTTC.

CDR3 nucleotides: TGTGCCAGTAGTGTTGATCACAGGTCATGGAAACCCTACGAGCAGTACTTC. It encodes CASSVDHRSWKPYEQYF. The chain joins TRBV19 to TRBJ2-7, with a possible D match to TRBD1 (5 bases). The germline V and J ends were trimmed by 5 bases and 2 bases, with 22 bases remaining between them. CDR1 is LNHDA and CDR2 is SQIVND in the germline V gene (reference sequence). This CDR3 has 17 amino acids.

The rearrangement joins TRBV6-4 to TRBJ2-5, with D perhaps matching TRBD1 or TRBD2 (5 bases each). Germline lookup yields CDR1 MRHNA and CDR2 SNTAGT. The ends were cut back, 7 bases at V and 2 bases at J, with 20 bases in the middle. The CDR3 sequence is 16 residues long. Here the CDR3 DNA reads TGTGCCAGCATGACCCTTAGGTGGGACCAACAAGAGACCCAGTACTTC. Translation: CASMTLRWDQQETQYF.

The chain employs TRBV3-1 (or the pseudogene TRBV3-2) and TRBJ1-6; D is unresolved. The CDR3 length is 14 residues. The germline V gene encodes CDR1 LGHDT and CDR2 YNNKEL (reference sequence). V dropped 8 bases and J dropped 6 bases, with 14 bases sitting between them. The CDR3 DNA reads TGTGCCAGCTCGCTGGACTCGGGTAATTCACCCCTCCACTTT. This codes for CASSLDSGNSPLHF.

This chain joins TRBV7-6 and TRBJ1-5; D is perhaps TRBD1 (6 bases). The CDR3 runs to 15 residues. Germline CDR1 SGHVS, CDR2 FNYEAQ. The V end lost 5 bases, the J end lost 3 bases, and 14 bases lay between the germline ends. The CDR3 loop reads CASSRYPGDNQPQHF. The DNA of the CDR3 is TGTGCCAGCAGCCGTTACCCAGGGGACAATCAGCCCCAGCATTTT.